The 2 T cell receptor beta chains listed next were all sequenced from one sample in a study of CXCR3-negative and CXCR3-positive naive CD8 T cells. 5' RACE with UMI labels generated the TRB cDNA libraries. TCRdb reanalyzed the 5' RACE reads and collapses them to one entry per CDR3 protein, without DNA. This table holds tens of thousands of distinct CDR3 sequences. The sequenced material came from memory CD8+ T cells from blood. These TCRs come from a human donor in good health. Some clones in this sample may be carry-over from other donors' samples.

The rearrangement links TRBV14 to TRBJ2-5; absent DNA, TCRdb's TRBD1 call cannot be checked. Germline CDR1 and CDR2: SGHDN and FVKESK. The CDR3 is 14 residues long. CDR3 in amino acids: CASSPFQGVETQYF.

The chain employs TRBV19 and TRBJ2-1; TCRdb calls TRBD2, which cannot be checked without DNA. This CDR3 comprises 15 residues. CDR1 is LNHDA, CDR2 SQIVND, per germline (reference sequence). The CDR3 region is CASSRTLSSYNEQFF.